The clone carrying this T cell receptor (beta chain) appeared many times. Germline CDR1 SGHAT, CDR2 FQDESV (reference sequence). V shed 2 bases, J shed 8 bases, and the junction held 17 bases outside the gene matches. The CDR3 contains 20 residues. The data were taken from a study of CD8 T cells in ankylosing spondylitis. TCR beta libraries were made by quantitative 5'-RACE with molecular barcodes. TCRdb re-derived calls from the 5' RACE reads in MiXCR, one entry per CDR3 protein. The repertoire has 150,000 to 200,000 distinct CDR3 sequences, 15% to 20% of them found once; the top ten carry 4.3%. The specimen was blood, either unsorted or a sorted T cell fraction (not recorded which). This TCR came from a male donor under 30 with ankylosing spondylitis or in good health (not recorded which). The chain joins TRBV11-1 to TRBJ2-1; 14 nucleotides match TRBD2. Here the CDR3 reads CASSLMAGQGLAGELYEQFF. For the CDR3, the DNA is TGTGCCAGCAGCTTAATGGCGGGACAGGGACTAGCGGGAGAACTCTATGAGCAGTTCTTC.